The 8 T cell receptor beta chains below were found in one sample sequenced in a study of immune evolution from preneoplasia to lung adenocarcinoma. Some clones are missing from TCRdb's copy, which holds only in-frame ones; the method was immunoSEQ multiplex PCR. The sample yields approximately 2,800 clones, 81% seen once. Sequencing used FFPE adjacent normal lung tissue. All receptors come from a person aged 55 to 79 with lung adenocarcinoma.

The chain carries TRBV11-2 and TRBJ2-1; the match to TRBD1 covers 8 bases. This CDR3 is 15 amino acids long. Germline values: CDR1 SGHAT, CDR2 FQNNGV. The V segment lost 4 bases and the J segment 2 bases; nucleotides outside the gene matches: 4. The CDR3 DNA reads TGTGCCAGCAGCTCCAGGGACAGGACCTACAATGAGCAGTTCTTC. Its protein is CASSSRDRTYNEQFF.

This clone occurred a few times. This chain connects TRBV29-1 to TRBJ2-1; 7 nucleotides line up with TRBD2. V was clipped by 2 bases and J by 0 bases; unmatched bases: 4. Germline CDR1 is SQVTM and CDR2 is ANQGSEA. The CDR3 is 15 amino acids. The CDR3 is CSVELSGSSYNEQFF. The CDR3 DNA reads TGCAGCGTTGAACTTAGCGGGTCCTCCTACAATGAGCAGTTCTTC.

Here the CDR3 DNA reads TGTGCCAGCAGAAGGCTCGACAGTAATAGCAATCAGCCCCAGCATTTT. This sequence encodes CASRRLDSNSNQPQHF. The rearrangement links TRBV25-1 to TRBJ1-5; maybe TRBD1 (5 bases). The CDR3 runs to 16 residues. The germline V and J ends were trimmed by 6 bases and 0 bases, with 15 bases remaining between them. The germline V gene encodes CDR1 MGHDK and CDR2 SYGVNS.

The chain combines TRBV4-1 with TRBJ2-2; 8 bases agree with TRBD2. The CDR3 loop spans 17 amino acids. Germline V CDR1 and CDR2: MGHRA, YSYEKL. J lost 4 bases, V lost 4 bases, and 11 bases had no gene match. The CDR3 DNA is TGCGCCAGCAGCCCACGGGGGTCACTAGCGGTCACCGGGGAGCTGTTTTTT. It encodes CASSPRGSLAVTGELFF.

This clone was recorded only once. V is TRBV28 and J is TRBJ2-3; TRBD2 is a possible D gene (6 bases). The length of the CDR3 is 16 residues. V was clipped by 7 bases and J by 0 bases, with 17 bases between them. The germline CDR1 and CDR2 sequences are MDHEN and SYDVKM. CDR3 nucleotides: TGTGCCAGCACCTCACGCGGGACTTTTAGCACAGATACGCAGTATTTT. Translated: CASTSRGTFSTDTQYF.

This clone was found a few times. The V call is TRBV10-3, the J call TRBJ1-6; 7 nucleotides agree with TRBD1. Germline V gene data show CDR1 as ENHRY and CDR2 as SYGVKD. The CDR3 is 13 amino acids. J was trimmed by 13 bases and V by 7 bases; bases with no gene match: 10. The CDR3 DNA is TGTGCCATCACCGAGGGGGCACCATCCCCCCTCCACTTT. Its translation: CAITEGAPSPLHF.

The chain joins TRBV7-3 to TRBJ2-3; TRBD2 might be the D (5 bases). Germline V gives CDR1 SGHTA, CDR2 FQGTGA. The CDR3 extends over 16 amino acids. The V end was cut by 2 bases, the J end by 2 bases, with 14 bases between. The CDR3 DNA sequence: TGTGCCAGCAGCTTATCCGCGGGCTTTTTCACAGATACGCAGTATTTT. The encoded protein is CASSLSAGFFTDTQYF.

A remark on this clone: The junction departs from the called germline gene at one end, perhaps through a read error. The rearrangement joins TRBV5-1 to TRBJ2-7, with TRBD2 as a possible D gene (5 bases). The CDR3 covers 14 residues. The germline V gene has CDR1 SGHRS and CDR2 YFSETQ. Written as DNA, the CDR3 is TGCTCCAGCAGCCCCGGGTTGGGGAGCTACGAGCAGTACTTC. This gives the protein CSSSPGLGSYEQYF.